This passage covers 11 T cell receptor beta chains from one sample sequenced in a study of CXCR3-negative and CXCR3-positive naive CD8 T cells. Study-wide points: When CXCR3-positive naive cells were set against CXCR3-negative naive cells, the former had more hydrophobic TRB CDR3s.

Carrying UMI labels, the TRB cDNA libraries were prepared through 5' RACE. TCRdb reanalyzed the 5' RACE reads and collapses them to one entry per CDR3 protein, without DNA. Its clone listing holds 50,000 to 65,000 distinct CDR3 sequences. Antigens of these TCRs are unknown. Sequencing input: naive CXCR3+ CD8+ T cells from blood. Subset specified: CD45RO-CCR7+CD27+CD95- naive CD8+ T cells expressing CXCR3 (TNR3+). The receptors stem from a human donor in good health. Some clones in this sample may be carry-over from other donors' samples.

CDR3 region: CASSLVRTSGGPNNEQFF. The chain links TRBV11-2 to TRBJ2-1; there is no DNA to check the TCRdb D call of TRBD2. Germline assignment: CDR1 SGHAT and CDR2 FQNNGV. CDR3 length: 18 residues.

The chain links TRBV7-9 to TRBJ1-2. The CDR3 consists of 15 residues. Germline V lookup: CDR1 SEHNR, CDR2 FQNEAQ (reference sequence). CDR3 residues: CASSPPQLLDNGYTF. Filled out from reference TRBV7-9 and TRBJ1-2, the complete variable domain reads DTGVSQNPRHKITKRGQNVTFRCDPISEHNRLYWYRQTLGQGPEFLTYFQNEAQLEKSRLLSDRFSAERPKGSFSTLEIQRTEQGDSAMYLCASSPPQLLDNGYTFGSGTRLTVV.

The chain links TRBV28 to TRBJ2-2. This CDR3 region has 16 residues. The germline CDR1 and CDR2 sequences are MDHEN and SYDVKM. The CDR3 region is CASSLGEAISTGELFF.

The chain combines TRBV4-3 with TRBJ1-5; the TCRdb D gene call, TRBD1, has no DNA to confirm it. This CDR3 is built from 18 residues. Germline lookup yields CDR1 LGHNA and CDR2 YSLEER. This CDR3 reads CASSQDRETGGDRQPQHF.

The chain is built from TRBV20-1 and TRBJ2-7; TCRdb's assignment of TRBD2 cannot be checked, as there is no DNA. Germline CDR1 is DFQATT and CDR2 is SNEGSKA (reference sequence). This CDR3 is 18 amino acids long. CDR3 loop: CSARDLRASGRDTYEQYF.

The chain recombines TRBV27 with TRBJ1-5; TCRdb gives TRBD1 as the D gene, but with no DNA this cannot be confirmed. The CDR3 extends over 16 amino acids. Germline-derived CDR1 and CDR2 are MNHEY and SMNVEV (reference sequence). The CDR3 protein is CASSSSPPGTDQPQHF.

This sequence joins TRBV7-2 and TRBJ2-3; TCRdb returns TRBD2, unconfirmable since there is no DNA. CDR1 SGHTA and CDR2 FQGNSA come from the germline V gene. This CDR3 comprises 15 residues. CDR3 loop: CASSFTAGDLDTQYF.

The chain is built from TRBV5-1 and TRBJ2-2. This CDR3 region has 15 residues. Germline V gives CDR1 SGHRS, CDR2 YFSETQ. The CDR3 sequence: CASSLFGTNTGELFF.

V gene TRBV29-1 combines with J gene TRBJ1-2; TCRdb picks TRBD1, but there is no DNA to check that call. CDR3 size: 12 residues. The germline V gene encodes CDR1 SQVTM and CDR2 ANQGSEA. This chain's CDR3 is CSVGGQSYGYTF.

The chain carries TRBV7-9 and TRBJ2-7; TCRdb selects TRBD1, and the lack of DNA leaves this call unchecked. Germline V gene lookup returns CDR1 SEHNR and CDR2 FQNEAQ (reference sequence). The CDR3 covers 14 residues. CDR3 sequence: CASSSGAGSYEQYF.

The chain employs TRBV3-1 and TRBJ2-2; absent DNA, TCRdb's TRBD1 call cannot be checked. This CDR3 spans 17 amino acids. Germline V gene data show CDR1 as LGHDT and CDR2 as YNNKEL (reference sequence). This CDR3 reads CASSQTRGDSNTGELFF.